A selection of T cell receptor beta chains follows, all from one sample in a study of CD8+CD57+ T cells in acquired aplastic anemia. TCRdb ran MiXCR on the reads and lists one entry per CDR3 protein. The sample carries approximately 380,000 distinct CDR3 sequences, roughly 68% recorded once. Sequencing input: sorted CD4+, CD8+, or CD8+CD57+ T cells (not recorded which) from PBMCs. Every receptor here comes from a human donor in good health, serving as a control. The CDR3 runs from the conserved cysteine through the conserved F or W. D genes are given only for firm matches. Not all rows give a size; the values are once, few, many and, for expanded clones, a class.

d_gene: NA
j_gene: TRBJ2-3
abundance: NA
v_gene: TRBV2
CDR3aa: CASSRPRTSYRDTQYF
CDR3nt: TGTGCCAGCAGCCGCCCCAGGACCAGCTACAGAGATACGCAGTATTTT

d_gene: TRBD1
j_gene: TRBJ1-3
abundance: NA
v_gene: TRBV2
CDR3aa: CASSPGTGWNTIYF
CDR3nt: TGTGCCAGCAGTCCCGGGACAGGGTGGAACACCATATATTTT

d_gene: NA
j_gene: TRBJ2-3
abundance: once
v_gene: TRBV5-1
CDR3aa: CASSLVLSGGGNF
CDR3nt: TGCGCCAGCAGCTTGGTGCTGTCGGGTGGGGGAAATTTT

d_gene: NA
j_gene: TRBJ2-5
abundance: few
v_gene: TRBV29-1
CDR3aa: CSSPPGAQETQYF
CDR3nt: TGCAGCTCACCTCCAGGGGCCCAAGAGACCCAGTACTTC

d_gene: NA
j_gene: TRBJ1-5
abundance: NA
v_gene: TRBV7-2
CDR3aa: CASSPFGSWGNQTQHF
CDR3nt: TGTGCCAGCAGCCCATTCGGTTCGTGGGGTAATCAGACCCAGCATTTT

d_gene: TRBD1
j_gene: TRBJ1-2
abundance: few
v_gene: TRBV3-1
CDR3aa: CASSQGDRGRDGYTF
CDR3nt: TGTGCCAGCAGCCAAGGGGACAGGGGGCGAGATGGCTACACCTTC

d_gene: TRBD1
j_gene: TRBJ1-1
abundance: many
v_gene: TRBV3-1
CDR3aa: CASSQRDRASAAFF
CDR3nt: TGTGCCAGCAGCCAAAGGGACAGGGCCTCGGCTGCTTTCTTT

d_gene: TRBD2
j_gene: TRBJ2-1
abundance: NA
v_gene: TRBV15
CDR3aa: CATSSRGGVDEQFF
CDR3nt: TGTGCCACCAGCTCTAGGGGAGGGGTCGATGAGCAGTTCTTC

d_gene: TRBD1
j_gene: TRBJ2-1
abundance: many
v_gene: TRBV12-3/TRBV12-4
CDR3aa: CASSSRTGRGNEQFF
CDR3nt: TGTGCCAGCAGTTCCCGGACAGGGCGGGGCAATGAGCAGTTCTTC

d_gene: NA
j_gene: TRBJ1-2
abundance: NA
v_gene: TRBV24-1
CDR3aa: CATSDPSLSDSYGYTF
CDR3nt: TGTGCCACCAGCGATCCAAGTCTGAGCGATTCCTATGGCTACACCTTC

d_gene: NA
j_gene: TRBJ1-2
abundance: NA
v_gene: TRBV7-2
CDR3aa: CASSVETANSPHNF
CDR3nt: TGTGCCAGCAGCGTAGAAACAGCGAATTCACCCCACAACTTC

d_gene: TRBD1
j_gene: TRBJ1-1
abundance: many
v_gene: TRBV5-4
CDR3aa: CASINRGLAEAFF
CDR3nt: TGTGCCAGCATCAACAGGGGGCTAGCTGAAGCTTTCTTT

d_gene: NA
j_gene: TRBJ1-4
abundance: NA
v_gene: TRBV7-2
CDR3aa: CASSLLGGEKLFF
CDR3nt: TGTGCCAGCAGCTTATTGGGAGGTGAAAAACTGTTTTTT

d_gene: NA
j_gene: TRBJ1-6
abundance: NA
v_gene: TRBV2
CDR3aa: CASKSEDSPLHF
CDR3nt: TGTGCCAGCAAGTCAGAGGATTCCCCCCTCCACTTT

d_gene: TRBD1
j_gene: TRBJ2-3
abundance: many
v_gene: TRBV3-1
CDR3aa: CASSHAGTASTDTQYF
CDR3nt: TGTGCCAGCAGCCATGCCGGGACAGCTAGCACAGATACGCAGTATTTT

d_gene: TRBD2
j_gene: TRBJ2-7
abundance: NA
v_gene: TRBV7-2
CDR3aa: CASSLTSGGLYEQYF
CDR3nt: TGTGCCAGCAGCCTTACTTCGGGGGGGCTATACGAGCAGTACTTC

d_gene: NA
j_gene: TRBJ1-2
abundance: NA
v_gene: TRBV9
CDR3aa: CASSSAKEGDTQYTF
CDR3nt: TGTGCCAGCAGCTCCGCCAAGGAGGGCGATACGCAGTACACCTTC

d_gene: TRBD2
j_gene: TRBJ2-5
abundance: few
v_gene: TRBV29-1
CDR3aa: CSVEAPGLAGAETQYF
CDR3nt: TGCAGCGTTGAAGCTCCGGGACTAGCGGGAGCAGAGACCCAGTACTTC

d_gene: NA
j_gene: TRBJ1-1
abundance: many
v_gene: TRBV2
CDR3aa: CASSKGPSNTEAFF
CDR3nt: TGTGCCAGCAGTAAGGGACCCTCGAACACTGAAGCTTTCTTT

d_gene: NA
j_gene: TRBJ2-3
abundance: NA
v_gene: TRBV5-8
CDR3aa: CATSWQTVGTDTQYF
CDR3nt: TGTGCCACCAGCTGGCAGACTGTGGGCACAGATACGCAGTATTTT

d_gene: NA
j_gene: TRBJ2-1
abundance: NA
v_gene: TRBV12-3/TRBV12-4
CDR3aa: CASSHGGGNHEQHF
CDR3nt: TGTGCCAGCAGCCATGGAGGGGGCAATCATGAGCAGCACTTC

d_gene: TRBD1
j_gene: TRBJ1-1
abundance: few
v_gene: TRBV4-2
CDR3aa: CASSPIRTGARNEAFF
CDR3nt: TGTGCCAGCAGCCCGATCCGGACAGGGGCTCGTAATGAAGCTTTCTTT

d_gene: NA
j_gene: TRBJ1-5
abundance: NA
v_gene: TRBV15
CDR3aa: CATSRQDRSNQPQHF
CDR3nt: TGTGCCACCAGCAGACAAGACCGTAGCAATCAGCCCCAGCATTTT

d_gene: TRBD1
j_gene: TRBJ2-7
abundance: NA
v_gene: TRBV7-2
CDR3aa: CASSRTGHYEQYF
CDR3nt: TGTGCCAGCAGCCGGACAGGGCACTACGAGCAGTACTTC

d_gene: NA
j_gene: TRBJ2-7
abundance: NA
v_gene: TRBV13
CDR3aa: CASSLGWAEQYF
CDR3nt: TGTGCCAGCAGCTTAGGTTGGGCCGAGCAGTACTTC

d_gene: NA
j_gene: TRBJ2-5
abundance: few
v_gene: TRBV12-3/TRBV12-4
CDR3aa: CASSRARQQKETQYF
CDR3nt: TGTGCCAGCAGTAGAGCTAGACAGCAGAAAGAGACCCAGTACTTC

d_gene: TRBD2
j_gene: TRBJ2-3
abundance: few
v_gene: TRBV2
CDR3aa: CANGLAEDTQYF
CDR3nt: TGTGCCAACGGACTAGCTGAAGATACGCAGTATTTT